This TCR beta chain came from a study of blood T cell repertoires in COVID-19. Overall study: Researchers got acute and convalescent COVID-19 samples from the United States, Italy and Spain.

Authors' analysis steps: Amplification of reference gene primers provided the estimated nucleated cell counts. Generated by immunoSEQ multiplex PCR, the TCRdb table keeps only in-frame clones and is missing some. V, J and clone size are taken as reported in that table, and D and trimming were inferred from the DNA itself. The data contain 150,000 to 200,000 clones, approximately 86% of them singletons. Trimming removed 1 base at V and 4 bases at J, with 13 bases between. The CDR3 sequence is 15 residues long. CDR1 LNHDA and CDR2 SQIVND come from the germline V gene (reference sequence). The chain employs TRBV19 and TRBJ1-2, with D hard to call. The sequencing sample was made of peripheral blood. The TCR comes from a woman aged 80 or over with COVID-19, enrolled during active disease. CDR3 sequence reads: CASSIGPSGSYGYTF. In DNA form, the CDR3 reads TGTGCCAGTAGTATAGGCCCCTCGGGAAGCTATGGCTACACCTTC.